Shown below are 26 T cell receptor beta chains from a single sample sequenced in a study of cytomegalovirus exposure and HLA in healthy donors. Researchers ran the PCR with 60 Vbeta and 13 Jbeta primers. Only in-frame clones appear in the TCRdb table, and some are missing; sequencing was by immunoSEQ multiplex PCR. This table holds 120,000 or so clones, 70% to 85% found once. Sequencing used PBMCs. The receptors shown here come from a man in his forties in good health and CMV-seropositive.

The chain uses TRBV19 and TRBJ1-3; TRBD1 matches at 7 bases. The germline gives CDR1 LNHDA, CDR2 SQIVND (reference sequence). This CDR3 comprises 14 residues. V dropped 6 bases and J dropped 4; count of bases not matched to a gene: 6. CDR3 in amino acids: CASSDTGDGNTIYF. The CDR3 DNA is TGTGCCAGTAGCGATACAGGGGACGGAAACACCATATATTTT.

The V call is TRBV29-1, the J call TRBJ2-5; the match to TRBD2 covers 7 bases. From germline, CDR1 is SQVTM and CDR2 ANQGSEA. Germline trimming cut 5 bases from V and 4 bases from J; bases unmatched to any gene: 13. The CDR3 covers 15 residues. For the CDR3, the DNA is TGCAGCGTTCCCCAAGGCGGGGGAGGGGCAGAGACCCAGTACTTC. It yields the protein CSVPQGGGGAETQYF.

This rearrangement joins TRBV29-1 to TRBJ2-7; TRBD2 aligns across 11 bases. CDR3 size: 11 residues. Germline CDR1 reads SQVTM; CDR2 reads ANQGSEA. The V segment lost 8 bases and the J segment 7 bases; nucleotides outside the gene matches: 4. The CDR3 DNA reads TGCAGCTTTAGGACTAGCGGGGAGCAGTACTTC. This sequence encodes CSFRTSGEQYF.

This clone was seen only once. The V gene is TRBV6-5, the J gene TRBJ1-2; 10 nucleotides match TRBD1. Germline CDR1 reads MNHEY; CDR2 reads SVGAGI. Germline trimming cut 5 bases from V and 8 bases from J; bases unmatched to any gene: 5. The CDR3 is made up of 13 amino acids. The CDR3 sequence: CASSRQGAGGYTF. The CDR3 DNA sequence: TGTGCCAGCAGTAGACAGGGGGCGGGAGGCTACACCTTC.

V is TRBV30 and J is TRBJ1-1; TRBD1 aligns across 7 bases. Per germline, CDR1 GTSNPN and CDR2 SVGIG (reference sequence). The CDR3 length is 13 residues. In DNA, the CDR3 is TGTGCAACGACCGGGACAGATAACACTGAAGCTTTCTTT. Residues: CATTGTDNTEAFF.

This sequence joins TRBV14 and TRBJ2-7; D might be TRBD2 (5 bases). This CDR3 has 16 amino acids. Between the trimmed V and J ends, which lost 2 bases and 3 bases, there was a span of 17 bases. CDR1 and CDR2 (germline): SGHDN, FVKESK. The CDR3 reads CASSQIGGRPIYEQYF. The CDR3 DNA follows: TGTGCCAGCAGCCAAATCGGCGGGCGGCCGATCTACGAGCAGTACTTC.

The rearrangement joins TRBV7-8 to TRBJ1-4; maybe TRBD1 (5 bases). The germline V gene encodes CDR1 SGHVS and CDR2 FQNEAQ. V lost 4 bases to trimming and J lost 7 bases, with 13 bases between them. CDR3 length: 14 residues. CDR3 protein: CASSWGGVGEKLFF. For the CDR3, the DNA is TGTGCCAGCAGCTGGGGGGGGGTGGGTGAAAAACTGTTTTTT.

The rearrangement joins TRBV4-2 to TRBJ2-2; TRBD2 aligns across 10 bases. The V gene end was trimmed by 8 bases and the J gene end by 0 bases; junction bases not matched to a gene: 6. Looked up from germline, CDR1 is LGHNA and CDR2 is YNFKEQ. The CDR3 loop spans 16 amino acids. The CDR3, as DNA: TGTGCCAGCCGGCGAACTAGCGGGGCGAACACCGGGGAGCTGTTTTTT. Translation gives CASRRTSGANTGELFF.

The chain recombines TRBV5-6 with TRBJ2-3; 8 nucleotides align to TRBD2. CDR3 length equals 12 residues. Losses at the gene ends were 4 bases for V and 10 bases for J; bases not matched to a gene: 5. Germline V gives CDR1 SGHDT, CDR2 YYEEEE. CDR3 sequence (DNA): TGTGCCAGCAGCCCGGGACTAGTTGCGCAGTATTTT. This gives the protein CASSPGLVAQYF.

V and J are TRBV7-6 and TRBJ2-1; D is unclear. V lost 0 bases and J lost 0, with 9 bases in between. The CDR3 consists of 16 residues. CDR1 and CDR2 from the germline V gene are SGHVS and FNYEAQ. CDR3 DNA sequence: TGTGCCAGCAGCTTAGCCACGGTTAGCTCCTACAATGAGCAGTTCTTC. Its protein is CASSLATVSSYNEQFF.

CDR3 DNA sequence: TGTGCCTGGAGTGGGCGGACAGGGGGCGAAGGCGCTGAAAAACTGTTTTTT. This gives the protein CAWSGRTGGEGAEKLFF. The chain recombines TRBV30 with TRBJ1-4; 11 bases match TRBD1. V lost 1 base, J lost 7 bases, and 11 bases stayed unmatched. Germline V gives CDR1 GTSNPN, CDR2 SVGIG (reference sequence). The CDR3 consists of 17 residues. The variable domain in full, completed from reference TRBV30 and TRBJ1-4, reads SQTIHQWPATLVQPVGSPLSLECTVEGTSNPNLYWYRQAAGRGLQLLFYSVGIGQISSEVPQNLSASRPQDRQFILSSKKLLLSDSGFYLCAWSGRTGGEGAEKLFFGSGTQLSVL.

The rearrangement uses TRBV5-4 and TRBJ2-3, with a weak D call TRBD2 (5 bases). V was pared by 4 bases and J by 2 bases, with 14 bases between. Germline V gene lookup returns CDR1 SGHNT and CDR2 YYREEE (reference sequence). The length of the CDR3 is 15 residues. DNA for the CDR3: TGTGCCAGCAGCGGCGCTAGCAGACACACAGATACGCAGTATTTT. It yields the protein CASSGASRHTDTQYF.

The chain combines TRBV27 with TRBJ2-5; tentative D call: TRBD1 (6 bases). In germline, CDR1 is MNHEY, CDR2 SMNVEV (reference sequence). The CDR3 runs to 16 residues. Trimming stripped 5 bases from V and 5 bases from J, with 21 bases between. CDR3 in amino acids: CASSPPGPTGYETQYF. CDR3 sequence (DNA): TGTGCCAGCAGTCCCCCAGGCCCCACAGGGTACGAGACCCAGTACTTC.

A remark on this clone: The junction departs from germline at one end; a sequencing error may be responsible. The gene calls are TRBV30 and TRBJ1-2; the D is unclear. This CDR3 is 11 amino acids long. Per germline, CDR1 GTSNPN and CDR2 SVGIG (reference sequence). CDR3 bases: TGTGCCTGGAAGCCTAATTATGGCTACACCTTC. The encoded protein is CAWKPNYGYTF.

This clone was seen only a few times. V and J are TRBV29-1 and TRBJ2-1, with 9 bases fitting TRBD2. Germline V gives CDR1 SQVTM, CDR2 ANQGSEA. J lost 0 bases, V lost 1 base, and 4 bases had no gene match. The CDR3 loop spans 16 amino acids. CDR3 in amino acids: CSVEGSGGSSYNEQFF. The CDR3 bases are TGCAGCGTTGAAGGTAGCGGGGGTAGCTCCTACAATGAGCAGTTCTTC.

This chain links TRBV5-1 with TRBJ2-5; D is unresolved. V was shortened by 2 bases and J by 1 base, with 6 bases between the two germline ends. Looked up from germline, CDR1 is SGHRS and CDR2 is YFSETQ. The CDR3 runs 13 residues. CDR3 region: CASSFTAQETQYF. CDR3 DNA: TGCGCCAGCAGCTTTACAGCCCAAGAGACCCAGTACTTC.

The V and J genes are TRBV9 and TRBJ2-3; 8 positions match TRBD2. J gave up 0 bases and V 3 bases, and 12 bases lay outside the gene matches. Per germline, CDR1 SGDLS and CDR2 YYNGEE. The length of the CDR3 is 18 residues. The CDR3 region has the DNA TGTGCCAGCAGCGACCAGACCCCTAGCGGGCTAAGCACAGATACGCAGTATTTT. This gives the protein CASSDQTPSGLSTDTQYF.

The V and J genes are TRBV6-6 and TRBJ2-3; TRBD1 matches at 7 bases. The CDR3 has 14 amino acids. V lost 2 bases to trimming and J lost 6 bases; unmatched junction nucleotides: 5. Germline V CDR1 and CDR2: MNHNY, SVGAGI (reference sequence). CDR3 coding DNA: TGTGCCAGCAGTTACAAGGGGGCCCTGGATACGCAGTATTTT. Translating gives CASSYKGALDTQYF.

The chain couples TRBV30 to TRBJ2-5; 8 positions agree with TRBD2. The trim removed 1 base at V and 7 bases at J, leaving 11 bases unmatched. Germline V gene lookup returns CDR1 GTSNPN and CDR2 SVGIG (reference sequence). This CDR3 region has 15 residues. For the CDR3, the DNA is TGTGCCTGGAGTGCCCTCGGAGCGGGGGCCGTGACCCAGTACTTC. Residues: CAWSALGAGAVTQYF.

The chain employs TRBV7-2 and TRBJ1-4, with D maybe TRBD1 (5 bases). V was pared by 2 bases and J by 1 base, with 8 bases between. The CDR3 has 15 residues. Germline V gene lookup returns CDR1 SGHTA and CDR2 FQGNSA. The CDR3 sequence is CASSLMGGTNEKLFF. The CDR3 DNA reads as TGTGCCAGCAGCTTAATGGGGGGAACTAATGAAAAACTGTTTTTT.

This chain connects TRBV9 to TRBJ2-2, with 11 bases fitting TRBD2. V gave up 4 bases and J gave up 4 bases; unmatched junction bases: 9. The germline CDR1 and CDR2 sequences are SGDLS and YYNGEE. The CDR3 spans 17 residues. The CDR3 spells CASSFRSGREGTGELFF. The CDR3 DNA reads TGTGCCAGCAGCTTTCGTAGCGGGAGGGAAGGCACCGGGGAGCTGTTTTTT.

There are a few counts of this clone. Here the CDR3 DNA reads TGTGCCAGCAGCGTAGTAGGGGGTGGAGAACTGTTTTTT. Translated, it gives CASSVVGGGELFF. The V and J genes are TRBV9 and TRBJ1-4, with D possibly matching TRBD1 (6 bases). CDR1 and CDR2 (germline): SGDLS, YYNGEE. The CDR3 contains 13 residues. Trimming cost V 0 bases and J 12 bases, with 12 bases left between them.

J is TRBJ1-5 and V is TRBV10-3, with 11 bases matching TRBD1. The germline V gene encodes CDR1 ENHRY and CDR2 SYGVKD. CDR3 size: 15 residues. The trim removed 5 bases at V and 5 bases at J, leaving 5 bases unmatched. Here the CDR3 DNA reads TGTGCCATCAGTCTAGGACAGGGGGCTGATCAGCCCCAGCATTTT. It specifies CAISLGQGADQPQHF.

CDR3 loop: CASRQNGGTEAFF. Here the CDR3 DNA reads TGCGCCAGCAGGCAGAACGGGGGAACTGAAGCTTTCTTT. V is TRBV5-1 and J is TRBJ1-1, with a possible D match to TRBD1 (5 bases). From germline, CDR1 is SGHRS and CDR2 YFSETQ. Between the trimmed V and J ends, which lost 5 bases and 5 bases, there was a span of 13 bases. The CDR3 sequence is 13 residues long.

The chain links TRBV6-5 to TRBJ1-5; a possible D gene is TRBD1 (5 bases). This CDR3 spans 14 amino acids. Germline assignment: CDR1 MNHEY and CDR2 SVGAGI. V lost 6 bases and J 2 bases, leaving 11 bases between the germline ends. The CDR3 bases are TGTGCCAGCAGCCCCAGGGCGGGCAATCAGCCCCAGCATTTT. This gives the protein CASSPRAGNQPQHF.

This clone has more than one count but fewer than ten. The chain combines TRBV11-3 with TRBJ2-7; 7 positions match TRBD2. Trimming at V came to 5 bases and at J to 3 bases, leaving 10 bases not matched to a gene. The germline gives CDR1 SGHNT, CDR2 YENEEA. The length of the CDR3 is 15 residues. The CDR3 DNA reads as TGTGCCAGCAGCAACTTAGCGGGTGGTAACTACGAGCAGTACTTC. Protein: CASSNLAGGNYEQYF.